This T cell receptor beta chain comes out of a study of chemoradiotherapy in HPV16-positive cancers. At the level of the study: Functional T-cell assays on a couple of HPV16-positive patients' cells defined candidate HPV-specific clones and common TCR motifs.

The data were produced by immunoSEQ multiplex PCR, yet TCRdb's version contains in-frame clones alone and is incomplete. The sample lists fewer than 9,500 clones; about 88% were seen once. A remark on this clone: Its antigen is still unknown.

Findings and limits, study-wide: Non-HPV-specific T cells did not expand in tumors during treatment, whereas candidate HPV-specific clones and E7-related motifs did. Functional assays defining HPV-specific T cells used only two HPV16-positive patients. HPV-responsive T-cell expansion during chemoradiotherapy was linked to improved recurrence-free survival in HPV16-positive patients.

The V gene's germline CDR1 is SQVTM and CDR2 ANQGSEA. V lost 2 bases to trimming and J lost 8 bases; unmatched junction nucleotides: 7. This CDR3 has 14 amino acids. The gene calls are TRBV29-1 and TRBJ2-1, with 9 bases matching TRBD1. Sequences were derived from tumor tissue, sampled from a patient who underwent chemoradiotherapy. This clonotype originated in a human donor with HPV-associated anogenital cancer. The CDR3 DNA reads TGCAGCGTTGAAATCCGGGACAGGGTCGATGAGCAGTTCTTC. Translation gives CSVEIRDRVDEQFF.